The rows below give T cell receptor beta chains drawn from one sample of a study of cytomegalovirus exposure and HLA in healthy donors. Assay used: immunoSEQ multiplex PCR; TCRdb lists only in-frame clones, some missing. There are 100,000 to 150,000 clones in the sample; about four fifths occur only once, and over 9% lies in the top ten. The sample was PBMCs. These receptors were obtained from a male donor in good health and CMV-seropositive. CDR3s include the opening cysteine and the closing phenylalanine or tryptophan. The order of the fields is clone size, V gene, D gene, J gene, CDR3 protein, CDR3 DNA. A D gene is named only where the DNA matches it firmly. Rows may omit the clone size; those that give it use once, few, many or a size class.

.	TRBV19	.	TRBJ2-7	CASSMEQGTEQYF	TGTGCCAGTAGTATGGAGCAGGGTACCGAGCAGTACTTC
.	TRBV27	TRBD2	TRBJ2-3	CASSASGTSGGSTDTQYF	TGTGCCAGCAGTGCCTCAGGGACTAGCGGGGGAAGCACAGATACGCAGTATTTT
.	TRBV5-5	TRBD1	TRBJ1-2	CASSFGTGLDGYTF	TGTGCCAGCAGCTTCGGGACAGGTCTCGATGGCTACACCTTC
once	TRBV6-4	.	TRBJ2-3	CASSQDVFASTDTQYF	TGTGCCAGCAGCCAGGATGTTTTCGCTAGCACAGATACGCAGTATTTT
.	TRBV28	TRBD1	TRBJ1-1	CASAGGPTEAFF	TGTGCCAGCGCAGGGGGCCCTACTGAAGCTTTCTTT
.	TRBV7-9	TRBD2	TRBJ2-7	CASSSSGEFGAGGSYEQYF	TGTGCCAGCAGCTCTTCAGGGGAGTTTGGTGCGGGAGGTTCGTACGAGCAGTACTTC
.	TRBV28	TRBD2	TRBJ2-3	CASSPLAGASTDTQYF	TGTGCCAGCAGTCCACTAGCGGGAGCTAGCACAGATACGCAGTATTTT
.	TRBV10-3	.	TRBJ1-1	CAIRTGVWNTEAFF	TGTGCCATCAGAACGGGTGTCTGGAACACTGAAGCTTTCTTT
.	TRBV9	TRBD2	TRBJ2-7	CASSPGLAGVHEQYF	TGTGCCAGCAGCCCGGGACTAGCGGGAGTACACGAGCAGTACTTC
few	TRBV30	TRBD2	TRBJ2-3	CAWITSGRYTQYF	TGTGCCTGGATCACTAGCGGGAGATATACGCAGTATTTT
.	TRBV28	TRBD1	TRBJ1-5	CASRGTGSYSNQPQHF	TGTGCCAGCAGGGGGACAGGGTCCTATAGCAATCAGCCCCAGCATTTT
.	TRBV30	.	TRBJ2-1	CAWSVRREQFF	TGTGCCTGGAGTGTACGGCGGGAGCAGTTCTTC
.	TRBV28	.	TRBJ2-7	CASSLQGAYEQYF	TGTGCCAGCAGTTTGCAAGGGGCCTACGAGCAGTACTTC
.	TRBV7-2	.	TRBJ2-2	CAGSVLNTGELFF	TGTGCCGGCAGCGTTCTAAACACCGGGGAGCTGTTTTTT
.	TRBV27	.	TRBJ2-5	CASSPSEGTQYF	TGTGCCAGCAGTCCTAGTGAGGGGACCCAGTACTTC
few	TRBV19	.	TRBJ1-1	CASRRGPQVGGVLAPAFF	TGTGCCAGTAGAAGAGGTCCTCAAGTCGGAGGGGTCCTGGCCCCGGCTTTCTTT
once	TRBV7-3	TRBD1	TRBJ2-7	CASSFDRGDEQYF	TGTGCCAGCAGCTTCGACAGGGGAGACGAGCAGTACTTC
.	TRBV7-9	TRBD1	TRBJ2-2	CASSIEDRGRFTGELFF	TGTGCCAGCAGCATTGAGGACAGGGGGCGATTTACCGGGGAGCTGTTTTTT
.	TRBV7-2	TRBD2	TRBJ2-7	CASSLPPSGVSYEQYF	TGTGCCAGCAGCTTACCCCCTAGCGGGGTCTCCTACGAGCAGTACTTC
.	TRBV6-5	.	TRBJ2-1	CASSYSRNEQFF	TGTGCCAGCAGTTACTCGCGTAATGAGCAGTTCTTC
.	TRBV5-1	TRBD1	TRBJ1-1	CASSLEIRGRSNTEAFF	TGCGCCAGCAGCTTGGAGATCAGGGGGAGGTCGAACACTGAAGCTTTCTTT
.	TRBV5-4	.	TRBJ2-7	CASSTWGGAKYEQYF	TGTGCCAGCAGCACCTGGGGGGGGGCGAAGTACGAGCAGTACTTC
.	TRBV27	.	TRBJ1-5	CASSPQGHQPQHF	TGTGCCAGCAGTCCGCAGGGCCATCAGCCCCAGCATTTT
.	TRBV30	.	TRBJ2-1	CAWSVRRGWDEQFF	TGTGCCTGGAGTGTACGCAGGGGATGGGATGAGCAGTTCTTC
few	TRBV7-2	.	TRBJ1-4	CASSSQGGNEKLFF	TGTGCCAGCAGCTCCCAGGGAGGTAATGAAAAACTGTTTTTT
.	TRBV27	.	TRBJ2-3	CASSSEYTDTQYF	TGTGCCAGCAGTTCAGAATACACAGATACGCAGTATTTT
.	TRBV7-8	.	TRBJ2-7	CASSPKGAGEQYF	TGTGCCAGCAGCCCTAAAGGGGCGGGGGAGCAGTACTTC
.	TRBV13	TRBD1	TRBJ1-5	CASSLRGLDQPQHF	TGTGCCAGCAGCTTAAGGGGGCTTGATCAGCCCCAGCATTTT
.	TRBV29-1	.	TRBJ2-5	CSVAETQETQYF	TGCAGCGTTGCGGAGACTCAAGAGACCCAGTACTTC
.	TRBV27	TRBD1	TRBJ2-1	CASSLWQGAQNEQFF	TGTGCCAGCAGTTTATGGCAGGGGGCGCAAAATGAGCAGTTCTTC
.	TRBV11-2	TRBD2	TRBJ2-5	CASRGAGGPETQYF	TGTGCCAGTCGGGGGGCGGGAGGGCCGGAGACCCAGTACTTC
.	TRBV7-9	TRBD2	TRBJ2-2	CASSLGLAGGGTGELFF	TGTGCCAGCAGCTTAGGACTAGCGGGAGGAGGGACCGGGGAGCTGTTTTTT
.	TRBV29-1	TRBD2	TRBJ2-1	CSVVRLASYNEQFF	TGCAGCGTTGTGCGACTAGCTTCCTACAATGAGCAGTTCTTC